This T cell receptor beta chain stems from a study of neurological immune-mediated disorders. Trimming took off 5 bases at V and 8 bases at J, with 15 bases between the two ends. This CDR3 is 12 amino acids long. The germline V gene has CDR1 DFQATT and CDR2 SNEGSKA (reference sequence). This clonotype has at least ten counts. As for the cDNA, it was generated by 5'RACE with 10-nucleotide random UMIs. TCRdb ran MiXCR on the 5' RACE reads and lists one entry per CDR3 protein. The sample carries approximately 68,000 distinct CDR3 sequences, 4.8% recorded once. The gene calls are TRBV20-1 and TRBJ1-2, with a possible D match to TRBD1 (6 bases). The specimen sequenced was PBMCs. The sequence came from a woman between 65 and 79 years old with multiple sclerosis. The CDR3 loop is CSAPQAGEGYTF. As DNA, the CDR3 is TGCAGTGCTCCACAAGCAGGGGAGGGCTACACCTTC.